Each of the 22 T cell receptor beta chains below was sequenced from the same sample in a study of cytomegalovirus exposure and HLA in healthy donors. Use of 60 Vbeta and 13 Jbeta primers characterized the PCR. Method: immunoSEQ multiplex PCR; TCRdb's copy keeps in-frame clones and lacks some. The profile covers about 180,000 clones, with about three quarters appearing a single time and nearly 6.5% taken by the ten largest. The material sequenced was PBMCs. The receptors come from a man in his forties in good health and CMV-seropositive.

The CDR3 region is CASSLGTGGEQFF. The CDR3 nucleotides are TGTGCCAGCAGCTTAGGGACCGGGGGTGAGCAGTTCTTC. This chain links TRBV11-1 with TRBJ2-1; D might be TRBD2 (6 bases). Trimming stripped 1 base from V and 9 bases from J, with 10 bases between. The CDR3 has 13 amino acids. The germline CDR1 and CDR2 sequences are SGHAT and FQDESV (reference sequence).

V is TRBV7-9 and J is TRBJ1-2; possible D gene TRBD1, 6 bases. V was trimmed by 5 bases and J by 6 bases, leaving 13 bases between them. Per germline, CDR1 SEHNR and CDR2 FQNEAQ (reference sequence). The length of the CDR3 is 13 residues. CDR3 protein: CASSPLRGHGYTF. The CDR3 bases are TGTGCCAGCAGCCCCCTGCGGGGGCATGGCTACACCTTC.

This clone has a count of ten or more. This chain joins TRBV18 and TRBJ1-1, with D perhaps TRBD1 (6 bases). With 5 bases removed from V and 7 bases from J, the gap between germline ends came to 8 bases. Germline V CDR1 and CDR2: KGHSH, LQKENI. The length of the CDR3 is 11 residues. CDR3 in amino acids: CASSRTDEAFF. The CDR3 DNA is TGTGCCAGCTCAAGGACAGATGAAGCTTTCTTT.

This clone was detected only a few times. J is TRBJ2-1 and V is TRBV7-8, with 10 positions matching TRBD1. V shed 5 bases, J shed 8 bases, and the junction held 9 bases outside the gene matches. This CDR3 is 15 amino acids long. The germline CDR1 and CDR2 sequences are SGHVS and FQNEAQ. CDR3 protein: CASSTRQGAPYEQFF. The CDR3 DNA is TGTGCCAGCAGCACTCGACAGGGGGCGCCTTATGAGCAGTTCTTC.

The J gene is TRBJ1-4, the V gene TRBV28; D is undetermined. Trimming cost V 1 base and J 8 bases, with 5 bases left between them. The CDR3 is 12 residues long. Looked up from germline, CDR1 is MDHEN and CDR2 is SYDVKM. CDR3 region: CASSLSREKLFF. Here the CDR3 DNA reads TGTGCCAGCAGTTTATCCAGGGAAAAACTGTTTTTT.

The chain combines TRBV2 with TRBJ1-5, with D hard to call. Looked up from germline, CDR1 is SNHLY and CDR2 is FYNNEI. Trimming pared 3 bases from V and 7 bases from J, leaving 10 bases between. The CDR3 sequence is 13 residues long. CDR3 nucleotides: TGTGCCAGCAGTGACGGTGGAGGACAGCCCCAGCATTTT. It codes for CASSDGGGQPQHF.

For this clone: At one boundary the junction diverges from the germline segment, which might be a read error. The chain couples TRBV7-2 to TRBJ2-6; D might be TRBD2 (6 bases). The length of the CDR3 is 19 residues. The germline CDR1 and CDR2 sequences are SGHTA and FQGNSA. The CDR3 nucleotides read TGTGCCAGCAGCTTAGCCCCTAGCGCCCAGAAGGACGGGGCCAACGGCCTGACTTTC. Amino acid sequence: CASSLAPSAQKDGANGLTF.

A note on this clone: One end of the junction is discordant with germline, which a read error may explain. The rearrangement links TRBV5-8 to TRBJ2-5, with 11 positions matching TRBD2. Germline loops: CDR1 SGHTS, CDR2 YDEGEE. There are 17 residues in the CDR3. The CDR3 DNA reads TGTGCCAGCAGCCGAGGGTTTGGACTAGCGGGCCCAGAGGCCCAGTACTTC. Its protein is CASSRGFGLAGPEAQYF.

V and J are TRBV11-1 and TRBJ1-1, with 7 positions matching TRBD1. J was trimmed by 0 bases and V by 6 bases; bases with no gene match: 10. There are 16 residues in the CDR3. CDR1 is SGHAT, CDR2 FQDESV, per germline (reference sequence). CDR3 region: CASSDRVWGMNTEAFF. The DNA of the CDR3 is TGTGCCAGCAGTGACAGGGTCTGGGGTATGAACACTGAAGCTTTCTTT.

The rearrangement joins TRBV13 to TRBJ1-5, with TRBD1 matching over 7 bases. This CDR3 has 13 residues. V shed 6 bases, J shed 10 bases, and the junction held 9 bases outside the gene matches. In germline, CDR1 is PRHDT, CDR2 FYEKMQ (reference sequence). The CDR3 reads CASSIGGGGPQHF. CDR3 in DNA: TGTGCCAGCAGTATAGGAGGGGGCGGCCCCCAGCATTTT.

V gene TRBV6-1 combines with J gene TRBJ2-4; tentative D call: TRBD2 (7 bases). Germline V gene sequence: CDR1 MNHNS, CDR2 SASEGT. The CDR3 extends over 16 amino acids. Trimming shortened V by 0 bases and J by 7 bases, and 16 bases separated the two germline ends. In DNA form, the CDR3 reads TGTGCCAGCAGTGAAGCCACAGTGGGGGGGCGGAACATTCAGTACTTC. It yields the protein CASSEATVGGRNIQYF.

V gene TRBV7-9 combines with J gene TRBJ2-1, with TRBD2 matching over 9 bases. The CDR3 consists of 17 residues. CDR1 is SEHNR, CDR2 FQNEAQ, per germline (reference sequence). The V segment lost 3 bases and the J segment 0 bases; nucleotides outside the gene matches: 6. The CDR3 DNA reads TGTGCCAGCAGCTTGGCTAGCGGGGATATCTCCTACAATGAGCAGTTCTTC. Translated, it gives CASSLASGDISYNEQFF.

The chain combines TRBV4-1 with TRBJ1-1; 9 bases are a match to TRBD1. This CDR3 contains 15 residues. CDR1 MGHRA and CDR2 YSYEKL come from the germline V gene. The ends lost 4 bases at V and 6 bases at J; junction bases unmatched: 9. The CDR3 here is CASSRRRTGDAEAFF. In DNA, the CDR3 is TGCGCCAGCAGCCGTAGAAGGACAGGGGACGCTGAAGCTTTCTTT.

This chain links TRBV7-3 with TRBJ2-1; 11 nucleotides align to TRBD2. CDR3 length: 18 residues. From germline, CDR1 is SGHTA and CDR2 FQGTGA. Trimming at V came to 6 bases and at J to 8 bases, leaving 18 bases not matched to a gene. The CDR3 region is CASRRYPGLADARDEQFF. The CDR3 bases are TGTGCCAGCAGGCGCTACCCGGGACTAGCGGACGCGCGGGATGAGCAGTTCTTC.

The chain couples TRBV30 to TRBJ1-3, with 7 bases identical to TRBD1. CDR1 and CDR2 (germline): GTSNPN, SVGIG (reference sequence). The CDR3 has 11 residues. With V trimmed by 2 bases and J by 8 bases, 0 bases remained unmatched. CDR3 bases: TGTGCCTGGAGTCAGGGGGACACCATATATTTT. Encoded protein: CAWSQGDTIYF.

This clone was picked up one time. This sequence joins TRBV2 and TRBJ2-7, with 8 bases matching TRBD1. CDR1 and CDR2 (germline): SNHLY, FYNNEI. V shed 6 bases and J 2 bases; nucleotides not matched to a gene: 3. The CDR3 loop spans 13 amino acids. The CDR3 bases are TGTGCCAGCAGCGGACAGGGAGCCTACGAGCAGTACTTC. It translates to CASSGQGAYEQYF.

Only a few counts were recorded for this clone. The chain uses TRBV9 and TRBJ1-2; possibly TRBD1 for D (5 bases). Trimming shortened V by 4 bases and J by 4 bases, and 14 bases separated the two germline ends. Germline V lookup: CDR1 SGDLS, CDR2 YYNGEE. The CDR3 totals 14 residues. The CDR3: CASSPESGIYGYTF. The CDR3 DNA follows: TGTGCCAGCAGCCCAGAGTCAGGGATCTATGGCTACACCTTC. Looking up the rest from reference TRBV9 and TRBJ1-2 gives the full variable domain: DSGVTQTPKHLITATGQRVTLRCSPRSGDLSVYWYQQSLDQGLQFLIQYYNGEERAKGNILERFSAQQFPDLHSELNLSSLELGDSALYFCASSPESGIYGYTFGSGTRLTVV.

CDR3 protein: CASSVYDRVDTDTQYF. The CDR3 coding sequence is TGTGCCAGCAGCGTTTATGACAGGGTAGACACAGATACGCAGTATTTT. This chain uses TRBV9 with TRBJ2-3; 7 bases match TRBD1. This CDR3 spans 16 amino acids. V was clipped by 2 bases and J by 2 bases; unmatched bases: 8. Germline loops: CDR1 SGDLS, CDR2 YYNGEE.

This rearrangement joins TRBV5-1 to TRBJ1-1; 8 nucleotides align to TRBD1. The V gene's germline CDR1 is SGHRS and CDR2 YFSETQ. The CDR3 consists of 17 residues. The V gene end was trimmed by 0 bases and the J gene end by 4 bases; junction bases not matched to a gene: 11. CDR3 amino acids: CASSLDGQGAVATEAFF. The CDR3 DNA follows: TGCGCCAGCAGCTTGGATGGACAGGGAGCGGTGGCCACTGAAGCTTTCTTT.

The CDR3 is CASGDSGTTSYEQYF. In DNA, the CDR3 is TGTGCCAGCGGGGATAGCGGGACGACCTCCTACGAGCAGTACTTC. The chain has TRBV6-1 and TRBJ2-7, with TRBD2 matching over 8 bases. V was clipped by 8 bases and J by 0 bases; unmatched bases: 9. Germline CDR1 is MNHNS and CDR2 is SASEGT. The CDR3 consists of 15 residues.

The CDR3 bases are TGTGCCAGCAGCCCAAGGCGGGGGTACACCGGGGAGCTGTTTTTT. Translating gives CASSPRRGYTGELFF. The genes are TRBV7-2 and TRBJ2-2; 7 positions agree with TRBD2. From germline, CDR1 is SGHTA and CDR2 FQGNSA. V shed 5 bases, J shed 3 bases, and the junction held 6 bases outside the gene matches. The CDR3 is made up of 15 amino acids. The complete variable domain, with remaining parts taken from reference TRBV7-2 and TRBJ2-2, reads GAGVSQSPSNKVTEKGKDVELRCDPISGHTALYWYRQSLGQGLEFLIYFQGNSAPDKSGLPSDRFSAERTGGSVSTLTIQRTQQEDSAVYLCASSPRRGYTGELFFGEGSRLTVL.

This chain links TRBV5-6 with TRBJ2-7; 9 bases agree with TRBD1. J lost 4 bases, V lost 7 bases, and 6 bases had no gene match. This CDR3 region has 13 residues. From germline, CDR1 is SGHDT and CDR2 YYEEEE. CDR3 amino acids: CASGDREGYEQYF. In DNA form, the CDR3 reads TGTGCCAGCGGGGACAGGGAAGGGTACGAGCAGTACTTC.